This entry describes one TCR beta chain. Its antigen is currently unknown. CDR1 and CDR2 (germline): SGDLS, YYNGEE. The V and J ends lost 2 bases and 7 bases, in that order; junction bases with no gene match: 10. The CDR3 loop spans 16 amino acids. Indicated time point: newly diagnosed GD, antithyroid drugs for less than 3 months. Making the TCR library involved RNA that had been extracted from PBMCs. This entry belongs to a study of regulatory T cells in long-lasting Graves disease. Study conclusions and caveats: The small sample size may have reduced accuracy. In persistent patients, shared public clonotypes (approximately 3,000) outnumbered those in new patients (about 1,000). The analysis examined peripheral blood only and excluded thyroid tissue.

Construction of the TCR beta libraries employed iRepertoire HTBI primers in conjunction with Arm-PCR of CDR3 regions. MiXCR, applied by TCRdb to the multiplex PCR reads, yields one record per CDR3 protein. Of approximately 400,000 distinct CDR3 sequences in the sample, under 15% were seen once. These data are also associated with another study on T cells in Graves' hyperthyroidism and ophthalmopathy. According to that study: If no ophthalmopathy progression occurred within 18 months, Graves' hyperthyroidism was stable.

This chain uses TRBV9 with TRBJ1-3; the match to TRBD1 covers 9 bases. The sequence came from a woman aged 25 to 39 with Graves disease. This material consisted of peripheral blood mononuclear cells (PBMCs), taken at new diagnosis, from a patient treated with antithyroid drugs. This CDR3 reads CASSVQGQGRTNTIYF. The CDR3 DNA follows: TGTGCCAGCAGCGTCCAGGGACAGGGCAGGACGAACACCATATATTTT.